This T cell receptor beta chain was recorded in a study of identical twins. Overall study results and limits: It was cross-sectional statistical analysis, not following the same donors, that the conclusions relied on.

The germline V and J ends were trimmed by 3 bases and 6 bases, with 12 bases remaining between them. The CDR3 spans 14 residues. This clonotype appeared many times. Its antigen remains unknown. Unique molecular identifiers were present on the cDNA, and a universal primer site came from template switching. TCRdb ran MiXCR on the 5' RACE reads and lists one entry per CDR3 protein. The sample lists hundreds of thousands of distinct CDR3 sequences, over 5% seen once, with roughly 2% in the top ten. The sequenced sample consisted of naive T cells sorted from blood. V usage is TRBV12-3 or TRBV12-4 and J usage is TRBJ2-4; maybe TRBD2 (5 bases). This TCR was sampled from a man in his late teens or twenties in good health. The CDR3 region is CASSFHGSGNIQYF. The CDR3 DNA reads as TGTGCCAGCAGTTTCCATGGGAGTGGAAACATTCAGTACTTC.